One and the same sample provided the 23 T cell receptor beta chains below, sequenced in a study of OX40 agonist ivuxolimab in advanced cancers. Only in-frame clones appear in the TCRdb table, and some are missing; sequencing was by immunoSEQ multiplex PCR. The sample carries roughly 80,000 clones, over 75% recorded once. The material was CD4+ or CD8+ T cells sorted from blood, obtained in a trial of the OX40 agonist ivuxolimab. All receptors derive from an adult with an advanced solid tumor such as melanoma, head and neck, liver or kidney cancer.

The chain joins TRBV7-9 to TRBJ2-3; D gene ambiguous. Germline lookup yields CDR1 SEHNR and CDR2 FQNEAQ (reference sequence). Between the trimmed V and J ends, which lost 2 bases and 3 bases, there was a span of 3 bases. This CDR3 contains 12 residues. The CDR3 sequence: CASSLPTDTQYF. Written as DNA, the CDR3 is TGTGCCAGCAGCTTACCGACAGATACGCAGTATTTT.

This clone was counted only a few times. V and J are TRBV20-1 and TRBJ1-2; D not certain. Germline-derived CDR1 and CDR2 are DFQATT and SNEGSKA (reference sequence). The CDR3 runs 11 residues. The germline V and J ends were trimmed by 5 bases and 4 bases, with 8 bases remaining between them. Here the CDR3 DNA reads TGCAGTGCTGCAGGAGGCTATGGCTACACCTTC. Protein product: CSAAGGYGYTF.

The chain uses TRBV19 and TRBJ1-1; 7 nucleotides line up with TRBD1. Germline V gene sequence: CDR1 LNHDA, CDR2 SQIVND (reference sequence). The V gene end was trimmed by 8 bases and the J gene end by 1 base; junction bases not matched to a gene: 10. There are 15 residues in the CDR3. The chain's CDR3 is CASWARDSRNTEAFF. The CDR3 coding sequence is TGTGCCAGTTGGGCGAGGGACAGCCGGAACACTGAAGCTTTCTTT.

The chain links TRBV28 to TRBJ1-2; D unclear. The CDR3 runs 13 residues. The V end lost 6 bases, the J end lost 4 bases, and 12 bases lay between the germline ends. Germline V gene sequence: CDR1 MDHEN, CDR2 SYDVKM. Here the CDR3 DNA reads TGTGCCAGCAGGTCCGGGAGTGGCTATGGCTACACCTTC. Translated, it gives CASRSGSGYGYTF.

V and J are TRBV6-1 and TRBJ2-7; the match to TRBD1 covers 7 bases. The CDR3 is 13 residues long. After removal of 4 bases from V and 3 bases from J, the junction contained 3 bases not matched to a gene. Germline loops: CDR1 MNHNS, CDR2 SASEGT. CDR3 sequence: CASSGRQGYEQYV. The CDR3 DNA sequence: TGTGCCAGCAGTGGCCGACAGGGCTACGAGCAGTACGTC.

The rearrangement uses TRBV25-1 and TRBJ1-3, with TRBD1 identical over 9 bases. Germline values: CDR1 MGHDK, CDR2 SYGVNS. This CDR3 comprises 16 residues. Germline trimming cut 3 bases from V and 4 bases from J; bases unmatched to any gene: 7. This CDR3 is CASSDTGQGSGNTIYF. The DNA for the CDR3 is TGTGCCAGCAGTGATACGGGACAGGGCTCCGGAAACACCATATATTTT.

This chain connects TRBV7-2 to TRBJ1-2; unclear D gene. Trimming removed 2 bases at V and 7 bases at J, with 14 bases between. Per germline, CDR1 SGHTA and CDR2 FQGNSA. CDR3 length: 14 residues. The CDR3 nucleotides are TGTGCCAGCAGCTTAATCGACGTATCAACTGGCTACACCTTC. Translation: CASSLIDVSTGYTF.

The rearrangement joins TRBV5-8 to TRBJ2-3; TRBD2 matches at 9 bases. CDR1 SGHTS and CDR2 YDEGEE come from the germline V gene. The length of the CDR3 is 16 residues. J gave up 4 bases and V 0 bases, and 6 bases lay outside the gene matches. The CDR3 is CASSLGSREGADTQYF. CDR3 nucleotides: TGTGCCAGCAGCTTGGGTTCGCGGGAGGGCGCAGATACGCAGTATTTT.

V is TRBV27 and J is TRBJ2-2; no clear D. With 6 bases removed from V and 5 bases from J, the gap between germline ends came to 10 bases. Germline CDR1 reads MNHEY; CDR2 reads SMNVEV (reference sequence). This CDR3 region has 13 residues. As DNA, the CDR3 is TGTGCCAGCAGCTCCAAGGGTACCGGGGAGCTGTTTTTT. As protein: CASSSKGTGELFF.

The chain uses TRBV14 and TRBJ2-3; D may be TRBD2 (6 bases). Germline lookup yields CDR1 SGHDN and CDR2 FVKESK. The CDR3 has 15 amino acids. V was shortened by 4 bases and J by 2 bases, with 13 bases between the two germline ends. The CDR3 loop reads CASSRGLAVTDTQYF. In DNA, the CDR3 is TGTGCCAGCAGCCGGGGACTGGCTGTCACAGATACGCAGTATTTT.

The chain uses TRBV7-9 and TRBJ1-6; the match to TRBD1 covers 10 bases. In germline, CDR1 is SEHNR, CDR2 FQNEAQ (reference sequence). The CDR3 spans 15 residues. With 5 bases clipped from V and 7 bases from J, the junction kept 5 bases outside the gene matches. Here the CDR3 DNA reads TGTGCCAGCAGCCAAGGACAGGGGGGGAATTCACCCCTCCACTTT. Amino acid sequence: CASSQGQGGNSPLHF.

J is TRBJ1-5 and V is TRBV2; D unresolved. V was cut by 4 bases and J by 2 bases, with 9 bases left in between. CDR3 length equals 14 residues. Germline-derived CDR1 and CDR2 are SNHLY and FYNNEI. CDR3 DNA sequence: TGTGCCAGCAGTGGAGGAAACGGCAATCAGCCCCAGCATTTT. Amino acid sequence: CASSGGNGNQPQHF.

The table lists this clone with a few counts. This chain connects TRBV7-7 to TRBJ2-1; TRBD2 aligns across 8 bases. The V gene's germline CDR1 is SSHAT and CDR2 FNYEAQ (reference sequence). This CDR3 is 15 amino acids long. V dropped 1 base and J dropped 7; count of bases not matched to a gene: 6. Here the CDR3 reads CASSLGRGGHNEQFF. The DNA for the CDR3 is TGTGCCAGCAGCTTAGGTCGGGGGGGCCATAATGAGCAGTTCTTC.

J is TRBJ2-3 and V is TRBV7-9, with D perhaps matching TRBD1 or TRBD2 (5 bases each). Germline V lookup: CDR1 SEHNR, CDR2 FQNEAQ (reference sequence). This CDR3 has 14 residues. Trimming stripped 6 bases from V and 5 bases from J, with 15 bases between. CDR3 amino acids: CASRSGREKDTQYF. CDR3 bases: TGTGCCAGCAGGAGTGGCAGGGAGAAAGATACGCAGTATTTT.

This clone occurred once. The rearrangement uses TRBV5-6 and TRBJ1-2; D is unclear. CDR1 is SGHDT, CDR2 YYEEEE, per germline. This CDR3 contains 15 residues. V shed 2 bases and J shed 5 bases, with 16 bases lying between them. CDR3 loop: CASSFSQASSYGYTF. CDR3 in DNA: TGTGCCAGCAGCTTTAGTCAGGCCTCCTCTTATGGCTACACCTTC. The complete variable domain, with remaining parts taken from reference TRBV5-6 and TRBJ1-2, reads DAGVTQSPTHLIKTRGQQVTLRCSPKSGHDTVSWYQQALGQGPQFIFQYYEEEERQRGNFPDRFSGHQFPNYSSELNVNALLLGDSALYLCASSFSQASSYGYTFGSGTRLTVV.

The V gene is TRBV6-6, the J gene TRBJ2-7, with D perhaps TRBD1 (6 bases). The CDR3 totals 15 residues. Between the trimmed V and J ends, which lost 6 bases and 7 bases, there was a span of 22 bases. Per germline, CDR1 MNHNY and CDR2 SVGAGI (reference sequence). The CDR3 bases are TGTGCCAGCAGCCCGGGACATTCTCCCGCCGCGGAGCAGTACTTC. It translates to CASSPGHSPAAEQYF.

This clone was detected once. The chain recombines TRBV28 with TRBJ1-4; the D is unclear. Germline V CDR1 and CDR2: MDHEN, SYDVKM. This CDR3 is 13 amino acids long. Trimming shortened V by 7 bases and J by 8 bases, and 14 bases separated the two germline ends. The CDR3 here is CASKWRPKEKLFF. Here the CDR3 DNA reads TGTGCCAGCAAATGGCGGCCAAAGGAAAAACTGTTTTTT.

The rearrangement links TRBV6-1 to TRBJ1-4; the D is unclear. The CDR3 covers 13 residues. In germline, CDR1 is MNHNS, CDR2 SASEGT. Trimming cost V 3 bases and J 5 bases, with 7 bases left between them. DNA for the CDR3: TGTGCCAGCAGTGAGGGTCAGAATGAAAAACTGTTTTTT. Amino acids: CASSEGQNEKLFF.

A single count supports this clone. The chain links TRBV6-5 to TRBJ1-2; D is perhaps TRBD1 (5 bases). There are 14 residues in the CDR3. Germline CDR1 is MNHEY and CDR2 is SVGAGI. V was clipped by 2 bases and J by 4 bases, with 11 bases between them. The CDR3 loop is CASSYRTPVYGYTF. DNA of the CDR3: TGTGCCAGCAGTTACCGGACACCCGTCTATGGCTACACCTTC.

The chain is built from TRBV5-1 and TRBJ1-2, with D uncertain. V lost 4 bases and J 7 bases, leaving 17 bases between the germline ends. CDR3 length: 14 residues. Per germline, CDR1 SGHRS and CDR2 YFSETQ. CDR3 protein: CASSGNTIARGYTF. The CDR3 DNA reads as TGCGCCAGCAGCGGAAACACGATCGCTCGTGGCTACACCTTC.

The V gene is TRBV5-1, the J gene TRBJ1-1, with 7 bases identical to TRBD1. The CDR3 spans 13 residues. Looked up from germline, CDR1 is SGHRS and CDR2 is YFSETQ. V shed 3 bases, J shed 4 bases, and the junction held 3 bases outside the gene matches. The CDR3 loop reads CASSSWTGTEAFF. The CDR3, as DNA: TGCGCCAGCAGCTCGTGGACAGGCACTGAAGCTTTCTTT.

This rearrangement joins TRBV6-5 to TRBJ2-3; no reliable D call. The CDR3 has 14 amino acids. Trimming left V 2 bases short and J 0 bases short, with 6 bases between. The V gene's germline CDR1 is MNHEY and CDR2 SVGAGI. The CDR3 DNA is TGTGCCAGCAGTTACGCGGCCAGCACAGATACGCAGTATTTT. This gives the protein CASSYAASTDTQYF.

The chain's CDR3 is CASSGGNSNQPQHF. The CDR3 nucleotides read TGTGCCAGCTCAGGTGGGAATAGCAATCAGCCCCAGCATTTT. This rearrangement joins TRBV18 to TRBJ1-5; D not resolved. This CDR3 comprises 14 residues. Per germline, CDR1 KGHSH and CDR2 LQKENI. V was pared by 5 bases and J by 0 bases, with 8 bases between.